Listed below are T cell receptor beta chains from one sample, sequenced in a study of T cell repertoires in cytomegalovirus infection. MiXCR was run by TCRdb on the reads, yielding one entry per CDR3 protein. The sample holds around 740,000 distinct CDR3 sequences, approximately 34% seen once. What was sequenced was PBMCs. These receptors originate from a human donor in good health (CMV status not recorded). Some clones in this sample may be carry-over from other donors' samples. The CDR3 runs from the conserved cysteine through the conserved F or W. The D gene is left open where the match is weak. Expanded clones are given a class, and other clones once, few, many or no size at all.

TRBV7-8	many	NA	TRBJ1-5	TGTGCCAGCAGCTTCGGGATTTACAATCAGCCCCAGCATTTT	CASSFGIYNQPQHF
TRBV28	many	NA	TRBJ2-3	TGTGCCAGCAGCTTAGGGAGCACAGATACGCAGTATTTT	CASSLGSTDTQYF
TRBV20-1	NA	NA	TRBJ2-2	TGCAGTGCTAGAGACCCTTACAACACCGGGGAGCTGTTTTTT	CSARDPYNTGELFF
TRBV19	NA	NA	TRBJ1-1	TGTGCCAGTAGTATAGGTACCGGGAACACTGAAGCTTTCTTT	CASSIGTGNTEAFF
TRBV24-1	NA	NA	TRBJ1-1	TGTGCCACCAGTGATCGGCCGGCCTTT	CATSDRPAF
TRBV6-5	many	TRBD2	TRBJ2-2	TGTGCCAGCAGTTACTCGACTAGCGGAAACACCGGGGAGCTGTTTTTT	CASSYSTSGNTGELFF
TRBV27	NA	TRBD2	TRBJ2-2	TGTGCCAGCAGTTTGCGGGCCGGGAGGAGCAACACCGGGGAGCTGTTTTTT	CASSLRAGRSNTGELFF
TRBV18	NA	TRBD2	TRBJ2-3	TGTGCCAGCACCCCTGCTAGCGGGAGCCCCACAGATACGCAGTATTTT	CASTPASGSPTDTQYF
TRBV7-9	few	NA	TRBJ1-5	TGTGCCAGCAGCTTAGCGAGGGGAGGGGATCAGCCCCAGCATTTT	CASSLARGGDQPQHF
TRBV20-1	NA	NA	TRBJ1-5	TGCAGTGCCGGGTGGTCGCGCAATCAGCCCCAGCATTTT	CSAGWSRNQPQHF